This T cell receptor (beta chain) was obtained from a study of blood T cell repertoires in COVID-19. This CDR3 has 12 amino acids. V gave up 10 bases and J gave up 3 bases, with 12 bases separating them. Germline loops: CDR1 MGHDK, CDR2 SYGVNS. TCRdb keeps only in-frame clones here, not all; method: immunoSEQ multiplex PCR. The table lists over 85,000 clones, approximately 91% of them singletons. The source material was peripheral blood. This chain uses TRBV25-1 with TRBJ1-2; D is uncertain. This clonotype was sampled from a young man with acute or convalescent COVID-19. CDR3 sequence (DNA): TGTGCCACCGTCGCGGCGGACTATGGCTACACCTTC. Its protein product is CATVAADYGYTF.